This T cell receptor beta chain was identified in a study of identical twins (dated by TCRdb to the mid-2010s). As for the study more broadly: To test whether fetal clonotypes persist, the study used deep sequencing on TCR alpha and beta repertoires from monozygotic twins, unrelated adults of various ages, and cord blood. To rule out contamination, replicate twin experiments were performed at different times with different library preparation protocols. Beyond this particular receptor, the publication reports: In monozygotic twins, out-of-frame TCR alpha sharing was systematically underestimated by recombination models, although the models agreed with sharing between unrelated individuals. Invariant T cells such as MAIT and iNKT could partly confound zero-insertion analyses, though diverse VJ usage argued against this for most clonotypes. Out-of-frame TCR alpha sequences shared between twins showed an excess of low generation-probability sequences compared with coincidental sharing between unrelated individuals. Abundant cord blood beta clonotypes had fewer insertions, young adult naive repertoires showed a similar but weaker trend, and memory repertoires showed no such trend. The excess sharing between twins in beta out-of-frame sequences was weaker because fewer shared sequences reduced the signal-to-noise ratio. Because the same donors could not be followed over many years, the conclusions depended on cross-sectional statistical analysis.

The receptor library was made with 5' RACE. The sequencer was an Illumina HiSeq 2000. A universal primer binding site was added through template switching, and the final cDNA carried a unique molecular identifier so that TCR cDNA molecules could be counted accurately. Specific primers in the conserved constant-segment region were used to synthesize first-strand cDNA for TCR alpha and beta chains. To control for contamination, every cDNA library carried two barcodes: a SMART-Mk sample barcode plus Illumina barcodes. TruSeq adapter sequences, together with Illumina sample barcodes, were added in two successive PCR steps. The TCR alpha and beta cDNA libraries were sequenced on the Illumina HiSeq platform using custom primers. The study's own analysis went as follows. MiGEC was used to process raw reads and extract unique molecular identifiers, and MiXCR was used to find CDR3 positions. For each individual, recombination models were inferred using an EM algorithm with the repgenHMM and IGoR tools. Shared clonotype analysis was performed with the tcR package in R, normalizing sharing by the product of cloneset sizes. Out-of-frame nonproductive sequences were analyzed to study raw recombination free of thymic and clonal selection effects. The public reads were reanalyzed by TCRdb: fastp trimming at Q25, MiXCR alignment, in-frame beta chains only. Identical CDR3 proteins give one entry, which carries the most common genes and DNA. The V and J calls and clone size are TCRdb's, not the authors'. Here the sample has roughly 18,000 distinct CDR3 sequences; roughly 71% occur a single time. Around 6.4% of the sample belongs to the ten largest clones.

Taken from cysteine to phenylalanine, the CDR3 has 13 residues. Solely the CDR3 DNA is kept, with 39 bases framed from the first base. The germline V and J ends show losses of 6 bases and 7 bases respectively, and no gene match explains 9 bases of the junction. The germline V gene (reference sequence) sets CDR1 to DFQATT and CDR2 to SNEGSKA. Of note for this clonotype: This receptor's antigen is unknown. Per-base quality was not reported, and no clone a single base away is much larger than it.

Only healthy Caucasian donors were included. Three pairs of female monozygotic twins, all aged roughly 18 to 29 years, were included in the twin cohort. Miltenyi CD45RO+ enrichment and human naive T-cell isolation kits were used to isolate memory (CD45RO+) and naive T cells from PBMC. Recombination linked TRBV20-1 to TRBJ2-1; TRBD1 agrees with 7 junctional bases. The material sequenced was memory (CD45RO+) T cells sorted from blood. Per the publication, the cell subset or site label means: CD45RO+ enriched T cells. The TCR was taken from a woman in her late teens or twenties in good health. This table probably holds off-target reads from a library built for another chain. The base sequence is TGCAGTGCCCCGGGACAGAGTAATAATGAGCAGTTCTTC. Its protein reads: CSAPGQSNNEQFF.